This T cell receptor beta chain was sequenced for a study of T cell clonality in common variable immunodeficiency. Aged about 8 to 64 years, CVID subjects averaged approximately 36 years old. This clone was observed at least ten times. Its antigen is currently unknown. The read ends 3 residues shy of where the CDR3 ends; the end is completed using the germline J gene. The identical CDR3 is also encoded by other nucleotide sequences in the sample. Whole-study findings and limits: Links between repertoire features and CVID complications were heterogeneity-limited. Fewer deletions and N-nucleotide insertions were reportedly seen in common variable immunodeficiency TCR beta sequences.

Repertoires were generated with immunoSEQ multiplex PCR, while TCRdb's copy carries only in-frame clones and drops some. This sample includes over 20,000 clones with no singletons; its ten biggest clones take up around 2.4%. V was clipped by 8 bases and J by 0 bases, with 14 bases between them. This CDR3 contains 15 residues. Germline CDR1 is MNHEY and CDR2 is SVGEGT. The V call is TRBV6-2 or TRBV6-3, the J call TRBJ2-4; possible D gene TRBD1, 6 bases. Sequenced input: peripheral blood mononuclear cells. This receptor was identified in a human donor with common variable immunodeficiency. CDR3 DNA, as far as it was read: TGTGCCAGCCGTCGGGACAATCTAGCCAAAAACATT. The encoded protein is CASRRDNLAKNI. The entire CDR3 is CASRRDNLAKNIQYF.